This T cell receptor (beta chain) comes out of a study of shared clonotypes between healthy human individuals. Study information: Per donor, CD8 memory used one plate, CD8 naive used two, CD4 memory used three and CD4 naive used three. Findings and caveats of the study: For sorted subsets, rarefaction showed incomplete sequencing despite large depth.

This table comes from immunoSEQ multiplex PCR, and its TCRdb copy is limited to in-frame clones, with some not included. The table lists nearly 1 million clones, 76% of them singletons. Germline CDR1 SGHTA, CDR2 FQGNSA. The CDR3 contains 18 residues. The V and J ends lost 1 base and 1 base respectively, with 19 bases between them. Comment on this clone: The antigen is undetermined.

The sequence came from a man younger than 30 in good health. Sequenced material: memory CD4+ T cells sorted from blood. As to subset: CD45RA-negative fraction. This chain uses TRBV7-2 with TRBJ2-5, with D tentatively TRBD1 or TRBD2 (5 bases each). The CDR3 coding sequence is TGTGCCAGCAGCTTAGGTGGGACCGCTAACCCCTTCCAAGAGACCCAGTACTTC. Translated, it gives CASSLGGTANPFQETQYF.